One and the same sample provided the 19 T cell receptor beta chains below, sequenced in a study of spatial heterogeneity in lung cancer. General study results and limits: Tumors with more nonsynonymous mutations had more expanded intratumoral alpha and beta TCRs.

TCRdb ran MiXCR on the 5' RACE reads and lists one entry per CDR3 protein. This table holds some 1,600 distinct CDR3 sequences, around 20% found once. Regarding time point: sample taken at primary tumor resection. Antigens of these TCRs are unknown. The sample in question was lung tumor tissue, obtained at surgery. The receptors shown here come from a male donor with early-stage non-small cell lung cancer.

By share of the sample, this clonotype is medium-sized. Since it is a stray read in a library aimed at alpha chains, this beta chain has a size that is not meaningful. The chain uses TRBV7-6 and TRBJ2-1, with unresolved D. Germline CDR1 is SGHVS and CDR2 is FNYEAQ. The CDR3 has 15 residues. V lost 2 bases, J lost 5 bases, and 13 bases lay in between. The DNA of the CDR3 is TGTGCCAGCAGCTTATTCGCTGGAATTAACAATGAGCAGTTCTTC. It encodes CASSLFAGINNEQFF.

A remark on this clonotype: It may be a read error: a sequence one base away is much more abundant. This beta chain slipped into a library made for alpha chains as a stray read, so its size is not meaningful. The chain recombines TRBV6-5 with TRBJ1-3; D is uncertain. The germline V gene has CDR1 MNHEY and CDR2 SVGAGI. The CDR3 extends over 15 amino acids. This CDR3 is CASTPGPLSRNTIYF. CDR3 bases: TGTGCCAGCACCCCTGGGCCCCTCTCTAGAAACACCATATATTTT.

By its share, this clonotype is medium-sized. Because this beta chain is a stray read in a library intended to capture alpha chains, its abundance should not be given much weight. The CDR3 DNA follows: TGTGCCAGCAGCTTACTTGCTAGCGGGGGAAACACAGATACGCAGTATTTT. This sequence encodes CASSLLASGGNTDTQYF. The V and J genes are TRBV11-2 and TRBJ2-3; 10 positions match TRBD2. V shed 2 bases and J 2 bases; nucleotides not matched to a gene: 7. This CDR3 comprises 17 residues. Germline lookup yields CDR1 SGHAT and CDR2 FQNNGV.

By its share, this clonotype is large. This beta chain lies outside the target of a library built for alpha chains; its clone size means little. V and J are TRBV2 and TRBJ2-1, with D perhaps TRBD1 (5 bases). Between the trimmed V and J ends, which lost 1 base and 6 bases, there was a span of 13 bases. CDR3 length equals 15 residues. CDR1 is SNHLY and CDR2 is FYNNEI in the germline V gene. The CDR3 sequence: CASSEGTTALNEQFF. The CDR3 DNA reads TGTGCCAGCAGTGAAGGAACGACAGCTCTCAATGAGCAGTTCTTC.

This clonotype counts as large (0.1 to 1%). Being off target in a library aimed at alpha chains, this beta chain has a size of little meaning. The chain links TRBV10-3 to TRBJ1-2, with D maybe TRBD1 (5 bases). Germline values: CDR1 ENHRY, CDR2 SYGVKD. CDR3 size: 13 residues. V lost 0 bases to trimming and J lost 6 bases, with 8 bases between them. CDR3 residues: CAISESGGDGYTF. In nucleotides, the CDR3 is TGTGCCATCAGTGAGTCGGGAGGGGATGGCTACACCTTC.

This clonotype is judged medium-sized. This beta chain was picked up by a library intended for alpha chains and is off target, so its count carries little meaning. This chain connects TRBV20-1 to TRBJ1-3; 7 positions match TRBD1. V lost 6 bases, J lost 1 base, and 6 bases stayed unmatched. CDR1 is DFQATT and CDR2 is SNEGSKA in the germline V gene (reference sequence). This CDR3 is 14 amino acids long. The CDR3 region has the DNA TGCAGTGCCCGACAGGGACGATCTGGAAACACCATATATTTT. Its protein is CSARQGRSGNTIYF.

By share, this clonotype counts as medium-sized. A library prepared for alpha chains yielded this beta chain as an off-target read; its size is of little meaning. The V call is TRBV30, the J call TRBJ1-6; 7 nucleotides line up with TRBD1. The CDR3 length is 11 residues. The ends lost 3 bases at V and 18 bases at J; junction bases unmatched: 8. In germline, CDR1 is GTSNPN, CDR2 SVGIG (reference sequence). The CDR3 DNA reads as TGTGCCTGGAGCACAGGGGAAGTCCCCCACTTT. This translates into CAWSTGEVPHF.

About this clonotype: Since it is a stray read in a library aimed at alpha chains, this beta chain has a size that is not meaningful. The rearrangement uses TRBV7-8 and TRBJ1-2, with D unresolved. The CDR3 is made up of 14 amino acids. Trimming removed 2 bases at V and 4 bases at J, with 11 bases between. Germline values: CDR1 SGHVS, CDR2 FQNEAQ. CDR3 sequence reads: CASSLTRNSYGYTF. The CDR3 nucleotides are TGTGCCAGCAGCTTAACTCGAAACAGCTATGGCTACACCTTC.

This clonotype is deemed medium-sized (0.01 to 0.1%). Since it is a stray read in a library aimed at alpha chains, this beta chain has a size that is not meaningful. CDR3 protein: CASSEADGYGYTF. The CDR3 nucleotides read TGTGCCAGCAGTGAAGCGGACGGCTATGGCTACACCTTC. V usage is TRBV2 and J usage is TRBJ1-2; the D is unclear. This CDR3 is built from 13 residues. Germline lookup yields CDR1 SNHLY and CDR2 FYNNEI. Trimming took 0 bases from V and 4 from J, leaving 6 bases between them.

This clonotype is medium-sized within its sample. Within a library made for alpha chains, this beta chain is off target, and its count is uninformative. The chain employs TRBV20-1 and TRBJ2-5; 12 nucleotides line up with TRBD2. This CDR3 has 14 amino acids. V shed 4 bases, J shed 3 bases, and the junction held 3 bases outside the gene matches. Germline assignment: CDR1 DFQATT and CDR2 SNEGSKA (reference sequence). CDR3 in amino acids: CSATLAGGEETQYF. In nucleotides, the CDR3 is TGCAGTGCTACCCTAGCGGGGGGGGAAGAGACCCAGTACTTC.

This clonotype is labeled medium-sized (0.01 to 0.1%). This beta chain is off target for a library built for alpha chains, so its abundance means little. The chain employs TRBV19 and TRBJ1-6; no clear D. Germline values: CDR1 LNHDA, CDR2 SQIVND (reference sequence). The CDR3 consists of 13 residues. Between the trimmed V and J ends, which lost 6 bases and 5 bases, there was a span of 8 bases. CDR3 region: CASRTVNNSPLHF. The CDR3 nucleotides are TGTGCCAGTAGAACAGTTAATAATTCACCCCTCCACTTT. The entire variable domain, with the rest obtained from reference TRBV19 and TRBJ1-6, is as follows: DGGITQSPKYLFRKEGQNVTLSCEQNLNHDAMYWYRQDPGQGLRLIYYSQIVNDFQKGDIAEGYSVSREKKESFPLTVTSAQKNPTAFYLCASRTVNNSPLHFGNGTRLTVT.

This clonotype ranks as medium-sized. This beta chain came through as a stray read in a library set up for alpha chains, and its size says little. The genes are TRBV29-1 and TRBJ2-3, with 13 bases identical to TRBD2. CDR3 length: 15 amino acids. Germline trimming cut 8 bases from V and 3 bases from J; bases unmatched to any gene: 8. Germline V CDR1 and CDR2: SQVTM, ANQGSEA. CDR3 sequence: CSSGGLAGWTDTQYF. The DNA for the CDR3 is TGCAGCTCCGGGGGACTAGCGGGATGGACAGATACGCAGTATTTT.

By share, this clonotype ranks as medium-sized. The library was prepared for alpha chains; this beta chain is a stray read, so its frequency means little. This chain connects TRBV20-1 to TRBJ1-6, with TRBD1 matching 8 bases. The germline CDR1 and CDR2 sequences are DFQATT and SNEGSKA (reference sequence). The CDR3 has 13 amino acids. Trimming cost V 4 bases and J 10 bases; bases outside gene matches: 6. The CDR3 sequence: CSAKGQGESPLHF. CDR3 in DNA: TGCAGTGCTAAAGGACAGGGAGAGTCACCCCTCCACTTT.

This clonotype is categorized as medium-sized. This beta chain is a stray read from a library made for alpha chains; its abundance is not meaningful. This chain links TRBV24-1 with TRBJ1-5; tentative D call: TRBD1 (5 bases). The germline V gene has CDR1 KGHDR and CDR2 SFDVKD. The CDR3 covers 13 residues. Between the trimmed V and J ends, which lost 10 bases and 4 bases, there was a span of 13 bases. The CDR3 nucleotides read TGTGCCACGGGAGCTGACAGAAATCAGCCCCAGCATTTT. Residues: CATGADRNQPQHF.

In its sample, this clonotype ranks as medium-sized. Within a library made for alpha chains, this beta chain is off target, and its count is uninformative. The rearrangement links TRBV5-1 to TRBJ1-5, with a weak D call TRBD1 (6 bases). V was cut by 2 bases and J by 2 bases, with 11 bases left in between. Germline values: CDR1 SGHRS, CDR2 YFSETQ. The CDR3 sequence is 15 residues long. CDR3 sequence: CASSFSGAGNQPQHF. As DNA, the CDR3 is TGCGCCAGCAGCTTTTCGGGGGCCGGCAATCAGCCCCAGCATTTT.

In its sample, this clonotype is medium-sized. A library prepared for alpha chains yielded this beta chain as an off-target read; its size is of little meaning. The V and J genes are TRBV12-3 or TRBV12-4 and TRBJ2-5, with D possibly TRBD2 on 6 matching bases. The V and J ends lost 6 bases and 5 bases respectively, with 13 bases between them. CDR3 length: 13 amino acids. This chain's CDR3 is CASSRLGGETQYF. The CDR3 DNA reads TGTGCCAGCAGCCGACTAGGCGGGGAGACCCAGTACTTC.

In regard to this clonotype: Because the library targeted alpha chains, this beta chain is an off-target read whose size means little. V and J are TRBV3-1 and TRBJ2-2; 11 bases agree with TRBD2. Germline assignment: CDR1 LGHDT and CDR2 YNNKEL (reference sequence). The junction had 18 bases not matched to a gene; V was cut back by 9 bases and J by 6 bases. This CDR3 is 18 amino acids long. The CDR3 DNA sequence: TGTGCCAGGCCGGGACTAGCGGTCATCCAGGGGTACCCCGGGGAGCTGTTTTTT. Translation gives CARPGLAVIQGYPGELFF.

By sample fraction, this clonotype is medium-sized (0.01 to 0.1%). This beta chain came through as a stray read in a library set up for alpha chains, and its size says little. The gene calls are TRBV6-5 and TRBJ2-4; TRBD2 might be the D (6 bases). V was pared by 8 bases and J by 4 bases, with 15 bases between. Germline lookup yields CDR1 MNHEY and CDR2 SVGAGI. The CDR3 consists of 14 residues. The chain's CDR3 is CASGSRGAKNIQYF. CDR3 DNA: TGTGCCAGCGGGAGCCGCGGGGCTAAAAACATTCAGTACTTC.

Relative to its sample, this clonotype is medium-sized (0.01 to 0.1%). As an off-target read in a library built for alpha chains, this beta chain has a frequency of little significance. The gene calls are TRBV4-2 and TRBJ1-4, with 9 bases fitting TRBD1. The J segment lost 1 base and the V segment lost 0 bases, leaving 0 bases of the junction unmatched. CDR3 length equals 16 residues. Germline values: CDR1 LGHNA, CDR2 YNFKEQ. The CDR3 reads CASSQETGGTNEKLFF. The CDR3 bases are TGTGCCAGCAGCCAAGAGACAGGGGGAACTAATGAAAAACTGTTTTTT.